This T cell receptor (beta chain) was retrieved from a study of blood T cell repertoires in COVID-19. At the level of the study: In each case, the material was cDNA or gDNA derived from T cells, B-cell-depleted T cells, or PBMCs.

Authors' methods: Scientists estimated how many nucleated cells there were by amplifying reference gene primers. Assay: immunoSEQ multiplex PCR; the TCRdb copy retains only in-frame clones and omits some. V, J and clone size derive from that table, while D and trimming were established from the DNA sequence. The sample carries roughly 80,000 clones, approximately 90% recorded once. One Seattle source followed patients from active infection through their disease course. Germline values: CDR1 LNHDA, CDR2 SQIVND (reference sequence). The CDR3 spans 16 residues. Trimming at V came to 5 bases and at J to 1 base, leaving 7 bases not matched to a gene.

The chain recombines TRBV19 with TRBJ1-5; 8 nucleotides line up with TRBD1. Specimen: peripheral blood. This sequence was found in a man between 45 and 60 years old with COVID-19, enrolled during active disease. This CDR3 reads CASSALTGGSNQPQHF. The CDR3 DNA is TGTGCCAGTAGTGCCCTAACAGGGGGAAGCAATCAGCCCCAGCATTTT.